These 30 T cell receptor beta chains came from one sample sequenced in a study of T cell clonotyping in hematopoietic cell transplantation. TCRdb keeps only in-frame clones here, not all; method: immunoSEQ multiplex PCR. This sample carries some 30,000 clones, 90% to 96% of them seen once, and the ten largest clones take approximately 1.5%. Sequencing was done on a sample of peripheral blood mononuclear cells. The receptors were gathered from a man aged 50 to 59 in good health. Some clones in this sample may be carry-over from other donors' samples.

This clone was detected once. The genes are TRBV10-1 and TRBJ1-5; D gene unclear. V was trimmed by 4 bases and J by 2 bases, leaving 6 bases between them. The CDR3 length is 13 residues. Germline values: CDR1 WNHNN, CDR2 SYGVQD (reference sequence). The CDR3: CASSGDRNQPQHF. The CDR3 nucleotides are TGCGCCAGCAGTGGAGATCGCAATCAGCCCCAGCATTTT.

This rearrangement joins TRBV5-6 to TRBJ1-5, with 9 bases matching TRBD1. Looked up from germline, CDR1 is SGHDT and CDR2 is YYEEEE. The CDR3 has 15 residues. V lost 4 bases and J lost 6; bases outside the gene matches: 8. CDR3 region: CASSGSGTGSQPQHF. The CDR3 DNA reads as TGTGCCAGCAGCGGGTCCGGGACAGGGAGTCAGCCCCAGCATTTT.

The rearrangement joins TRBV19 to TRBJ1-2; D uncertain. CDR3 size: 12 residues. The ends were cut back, 6 bases at V and 4 bases at J, with 9 bases in the middle. CDR1 is LNHDA and CDR2 is SQIVND in the germline V gene (reference sequence). CDR3 loop: CASRTRLYGYTF. CDR3 in DNA: TGTGCCAGTAGGACACGCCTCTATGGCTACACCTTC. Full variable domain (rest looked up from reference TRBV19 and TRBJ1-2): DGGITQSPKYLFRKEGQNVTLSCEQNLNHDAMYWYRQDPGQGLRLIYYSQIVNDFQKGDIAEGYSVSREKKESFPLTVTSAQKNPTAFYLCASRTRLYGYTFGSGTRLTVV.

The rearrangement joins TRBV4-1 to TRBJ1-3; TRBD1 is a possible D gene (5 bases). The CDR3 covers 15 residues. The germline V and J ends were trimmed by 4 bases and 3 bases, with 13 bases remaining between them. The V gene's germline CDR1 is MGHRA and CDR2 YSYEKL. Written as DNA, the CDR3 is TGCGCCAGCAGCCGGCTACAAGGGGTTGGAAACACCATATATTTT. Encoded protein: CASSRLQGVGNTIYF.

V and J are TRBV30 and TRBJ2-3; D is tentatively TRBD1 or TRBD2 (5 bases each). V shed 4 bases and J shed 0 bases, with 14 bases lying between them. From germline, CDR1 is GTSNPN and CDR2 SVGIG (reference sequence). The CDR3 has 15 residues. CDR3 DNA: TGTGCCTGGACGGTGAGGGGATCTAGCACAGATACGCAGTATTTT. Its protein product is CAWTVRGSSTDTQYF.

V gene TRBV14 combines with J gene TRBJ1-1, with no clear D. The V and J ends lost 6 bases and 0 bases respectively, with 8 bases between them. The CDR3 contains 13 residues. Germline CDR1 is SGHDN and CDR2 is FVKESK. CDR3 nucleotide sequence: TGTGCCAGCAGTCTCGGGTTGAACACTGAAGCTTTCTTT. This translates into CASSLGLNTEAFF.

The chain carries TRBV6-5 and TRBJ1-1; weak D call: TRBD1 (5 bases). Trimming took off 6 bases at V and 1 base at J, with 15 bases between the two ends. Germline-derived CDR1 and CDR2 are MNHEY and SVGAGI. The CDR3 has 15 residues. CDR3 sequence: CASSTGTEGNTEAFF. The DNA for the CDR3 is TGTGCCAGCAGCACGGGGACGGAGGGGAACACTGAAGCTTTCTTT.

CDR3 protein: CASSRGRNTEAFF. CDR3 DNA: TGTGCCAGCTCCCGGGGGAGGAACACTGAAGCTTTCTTT. The chain employs TRBV7-7 and TRBJ1-1; D perhaps matches TRBD1 (5 bases). Deletions cut 8 bases from V and 1 base from J, with 11 bases between. Germline-derived CDR1 and CDR2 are SSHAT and FNYEAQ (reference sequence). This CDR3 has 13 residues.

The chain is built from TRBV29-1 and TRBJ2-3; 8 nucleotides line up with TRBD2. V lost 7 bases to trimming and J lost 3 bases; unmatched junction nucleotides: 6. Germline CDR1 reads SQVTM; CDR2 reads ANQGSEA. CDR3 length: 13 amino acids. This chain's CDR3 is CSAKGGGTDTQYF. The CDR3 DNA reads TGCAGCGCGAAGGGCGGGGGGACAGATACGCAGTATTTT.

The rearrangement joins TRBV28 to TRBJ1-5; D perhaps matches TRBD1 (6 bases). The CDR3 has 15 residues. The ends were cut back, 4 bases at V and 3 bases at J, with 13 bases in the middle. CDR1 and CDR2 (germline): MDHEN, SYDVKM. The CDR3, as DNA: TGTGCCAGCAGTTCTGGGGGCGCGGACAATCAGCCCCAGCATTTT. Encoded protein: CASSSGGADNQPQHF.

Notes on this clone: The same CDR3 can be traced to other DNA sequences in this sample. The V and J genes are TRBV30 and TRBJ1-1; D uncertain. This CDR3 comprises 13 residues. Germline CDR1 is GTSNPN and CDR2 is SVGIG (reference sequence). The germline V and J ends were trimmed by 3 bases and 0 bases, with 8 bases remaining between them. As DNA, the CDR3 is TGTGCCTGGAGCAGAGGGTTGAACACTGAAGCTTTCTTT. Protein product: CAWSRGLNTEAFF.

This chain joins TRBV2 and TRBJ2-2; no clear D gene. The CDR3 is made up of 14 amino acids. The germline gives CDR1 SNHLY, CDR2 FYNNEI. V gave up 3 bases and J gave up 0 bases, with 5 bases separating them. The CDR3 loop reads CASSDRTNTGELFF. CDR3 DNA: TGTGCCAGCAGTGACAGGACGAACACCGGGGAGCTGTTTTTT.

The V call is TRBV15, the J call TRBJ1-5; maybe TRBD1 (5 bases). V was clipped by 0 bases and J by 1 base, with 10 bases between them. The CDR3 has 16 amino acids. CDR1 and CDR2 from the germline V gene are LNHNV and YYDKDF (reference sequence). CDR3: CATSRETAGSNQPQHF. DNA for the CDR3: TGTGCCACCAGCAGAGAAACGGCAGGGAGCAATCAGCCCCAGCATTTT.

The gene calls are TRBV4-3 and TRBJ2-1, with 7 bases matching TRBD1. In germline, CDR1 is LGHNA, CDR2 YSLEER. V shed 3 bases and J 7 bases; nucleotides not matched to a gene: 3. The CDR3 is 13 residues long. The CDR3 is CASSQGQKNEQFF. Here the CDR3 DNA reads TGCGCCAGCAGCCAGGGACAGAAGAATGAGCAGTTCTTC.

The rearrangement uses TRBV28 and TRBJ2-7; possibly TRBD1 or TRBD2 for D (5 bases each). The CDR3 is 12 residues long. Trimming shortened V by 8 bases and J by 7 bases, and 15 bases separated the two germline ends. Germline V gives CDR1 MDHEN, CDR2 SYDVKM. CDR3 coding DNA: TGTGCCAGCGGGACGGGCTTGGAGGAGCAGTACTTC. Translating gives CASGTGLEEQYF.

V and J are TRBV29-1 and TRBJ1-1, with D maybe TRBD1 (6 bases). Per the germline V gene, CDR1 is SQVTM and CDR2 is ANQGSEA. Trimming left V 7 bases short and J 3 bases short, with 12 bases between. CDR3 length: 12 residues. In DNA, the CDR3 is TGCAGCGGCCTGGAGGGGGACACTGAAGCTTTCTTT. Translating gives CSGLEGDTEAFF.

The gene calls are TRBV5-6 and TRBJ1-5; D not certain. CDR1 is SGHDT, CDR2 YYEEEE, per germline. The CDR3 spans 12 residues. V was pared by 4 bases and J by 4 bases, with 6 bases between. CDR3 sequence: CASSLWNQPQHF. CDR3 DNA: TGTGCCAGCAGCCTATGGAATCAGCCCCAGCATTTT.

V gene TRBV19 combines with J gene TRBJ1-4, with D possibly matching TRBD1 (6 bases). Per the germline V gene, CDR1 is LNHDA and CDR2 is SQIVND (reference sequence). The CDR3 is made up of 14 amino acids. Trimming pared 5 bases from V and 3 bases from J, leaving 10 bases between. In nucleotides, the CDR3 is TGTGCCAGTAGTGACGGGGGGCCTAATGAAAAACTGTTTTTT. Translation: CASSDGGPNEKLFF.

The chain links TRBV29-1 to TRBJ1-2; D unresolved. The V gene's germline CDR1 is SQVTM and CDR2 ANQGSEA. The CDR3 is 15 amino acids. V was clipped by 2 bases and J by 5 bases, with 18 bases between them. As DNA, the CDR3 is TGCAGCGTTGAAAAAATAGGGCTGGGTCCGTATGGCTACACCTTC. Its translation: CSVEKIGLGPYGYTF.

The genes are TRBV4-2 and TRBJ1-2; the D is unclear. CDR3 size: 14 residues. With 0 bases removed from V and 3 bases from J, the gap between germline ends came to 8 bases. Per germline, CDR1 LGHNA and CDR2 YNFKEQ. CDR3 bases: TGTGCCAGCAGCCAAGATAGGAGGTACTATGGCTACACCTTC. This gives the protein CASSQDRRYYGYTF.

The sample holds a few counts of this clone. This CDR3 is CSAQDRRDSPLHF. The CDR3 DNA reads TGCAGCGCTCAGGACAGGCGCGATTCACCCCTCCACTTT. The J gene is TRBJ1-6, the V gene TRBV29-1, with TRBD1 matching 7 bases. The junction had 8 bases not matched to a gene; V was cut back by 7 bases and J by 8 bases. This CDR3 spans 13 amino acids. Germline V gives CDR1 SQVTM, CDR2 ANQGSEA.

The chain joins TRBV7-2 to TRBJ1-2, with unresolved D. In germline, CDR1 is SGHTA, CDR2 FQGNSA. This CDR3 contains 12 residues. The V end lost 5 bases, the J end lost 5 bases, and 9 bases lay between the germline ends. Written as DNA, the CDR3 is TGTGCCAGCAGCCCGCCCCCTTATGGCTACACCTTC. Protein: CASSPPPYGYTF.

This clone was found once. This chain uses TRBV13 with TRBJ2-5, with 11 bases matching TRBD2. V trimming: 5 bases; J trimming: 2 bases; junction bases outside the gene matches: 10. This CDR3 spans 17 amino acids. Germline assignment: CDR1 PRHDT and CDR2 FYEKMQ (reference sequence). The CDR3 reads CASSLSSSGGYQETQYF. The CDR3 DNA reads TGTGCCAGCAGCCTCTCCTCTAGCGGGGGGTATCAAGAGACCCAGTACTTC. Full variable domain (missing parts from reference TRBV13 and TRBJ2-5): AAGVIQSPRHLIKEKRETATLKCYPIPRHDTVYWYQQGPGQDPQFLISFYEKMQSDKGSIPDRFSAQQFSDYHSELNMSSLELGDSALYFCASSLSSSGGYQETQYFGPGTRLLVL.

V usage is TRBV7-2 and J usage is TRBJ2-1, with D perhaps TRBD1 (5 bases). Per the germline V gene, CDR1 is SGHTA and CDR2 is FQGNSA. The length of the CDR3 is 13 residues. Trimming pared 3 bases from V and 8 bases from J, leaving 11 bases between. CDR3 sequence (DNA): TGTGCCAGCAGCTTCTCTAGGGGCTATGAGCAGTTCTTC. Translated, it gives CASSFSRGYEQFF. The full variable domain, completed using reference TRBV7-2 and TRBJ2-1, is GAGVSQSPSNKVTEKGKDVELRCDPISGHTALYWYRQSLGQGLEFLIYFQGNSAPDKSGLPSDRFSAERTGGSVSTLTIQRTQQEDSAVYLCASSFSRGYEQFFGPGTRLTVL.

The chain is built from TRBV10-2 and TRBJ1-5, with no clear D. This CDR3 is built from 12 residues. Germline CDR1 WSHSY, CDR2 SAAADI. The V and J ends lost 3 bases and 7 bases respectively, with 7 bases between them. CDR3 sequence (DNA): TGCGCCAGCAGTGACCCTGAACAGCCCCAGCATTTT. It encodes CASSDPEQPQHF.

The chain couples TRBV5-1 to TRBJ1-1, with 7 bases that match TRBD1. V lost 0 bases and J lost 5; bases outside the gene matches: 4. There are 14 residues in the CDR3. The germline CDR1 and CDR2 sequences are SGHRS and YFSETQ. CDR3 DNA sequence: TGCGCCAGCAGCTTGGGGGGCAGGGGGACTGAAGCTTTCTTT. This encodes CASSLGGRGTEAFF.

The V call is TRBV30, the J call TRBJ1-2; possible D gene TRBD1, 5 bases. Per the germline V gene, CDR1 is GTSNPN and CDR2 is SVGIG (reference sequence). The CDR3 is made up of 15 amino acids. Trimming stripped 3 bases from V and 5 bases from J, with 19 bases between. The DNA of the CDR3 is TGTGCCTGGAGCCCCTGGGGCGCCCCAGAGTATGGCTACACCTTC. Residues: CAWSPWGAPEYGYTF.

The chain combines TRBV7-3 with TRBJ2-3; 8 bases agree with TRBD1. Looked up from germline, CDR1 is SGHTA and CDR2 is FQGTGA. The J segment lost 2 bases and the V segment lost 5 bases, leaving 6 bases of the junction unmatched. This CDR3 spans 15 amino acids. This CDR3 reads CASSPGQGPTDTQYF. The CDR3 DNA is TGTGCCAGCAGCCCCGGACAGGGACCCACAGATACGCAGTATTTT.

This clone came up once. The V gene is TRBV19, the J gene TRBJ1-1, with 9 nucleotides matching TRBD1. Germline V gene data show CDR1 as LNHDA and CDR2 as SQIVND (reference sequence). The CDR3 is 17 amino acids. J lost 5 bases, V lost 0 bases, and 10 bases had no gene match. The CDR3 reads CASSIEVTGGGGTEAFF. Here the CDR3 DNA reads TGTGCCAGTAGTATAGAAGTGACAGGGGGTGGAGGGACTGAAGCTTTCTTT.

The rearrangement links TRBV19 to TRBJ1-1; possible D gene TRBD1, 5 bases. CDR3 length equals 15 residues. Germline CDR1 LNHDA, CDR2 SQIVND (reference sequence). V gave up 6 bases and J gave up 5 bases, with 19 bases separating them. The CDR3 DNA reads as TGTGCCAGTAGCCTCAATAGGCAGGGAAAGACTGAAGCTTTCTTT. Its translation: CASSLNRQGKTEAFF.